What follows are 10 T cell receptor beta chains derived from one specimen sequenced in a study of blood T cell repertoires in COVID-19. TCRdb's copy holds only in-frame clones and misses some; the assay was immunoSEQ multiplex PCR. The table includes roughly 130,000 clones, around 80% detected once. The sample taken for sequencing was peripheral blood. Source of these receptors: a man between 65 and 85 years old with acute or convalescent COVID-19.

This clone was detected only a few times. This rearrangement joins TRBV6-5 to TRBJ1-1; 8 nucleotides align to TRBD1. This CDR3 is built from 16 residues. The junction had 9 bases not matched to a gene; V was cut back by 2 bases and J by 4 bases. Germline values: CDR1 MNHEY, CDR2 SVGAGI. This CDR3 is CASSYATGGGVTEAFF. CDR3 DNA: TGTGCCAGCAGTTACGCCACAGGGGGTGGGGTCACTGAAGCTTTCTTT.

This chain links TRBV14 with TRBJ2-1; D may be TRBD2 (6 bases). Germline V gene data show CDR1 as SGHDN and CDR2 as FVKESK. CDR3 length equals 14 residues. V was pared by 1 base and J by 13 bases, with 17 bases between. The CDR3 reads CASSQASGTVSQFF. CDR3 bases: TGTGCCAGCAGCCAAGCCTCCGGGACTGTGAGTCAGTTCTTC.

The genes are TRBV4-1 and TRBJ1-1, with TRBD1 matching over 9 bases. Germline V gives CDR1 MGHRA, CDR2 YSYEKL. The V segment lost 4 bases and the J segment 4 bases; nucleotides outside the gene matches: 4. The CDR3 extends over 14 amino acids. DNA for the CDR3: TGCGCCAGCAGCCTGGGACAGGGAACCACTGAAGCTTTCTTT. Protein product: CASSLGQGTTEAFF.

This chain uses TRBV14 with TRBJ1-3; 9 bases match TRBD1. Germline V gives CDR1 SGHDN, CDR2 FVKESK. The CDR3 sequence is 15 residues long. The V gene end was trimmed by 4 bases and the J gene end by 4 bases; junction bases not matched to a gene: 5. The CDR3 loop is CASSRYGTGGNTIYF. In DNA form, the CDR3 reads TGTGCCAGCAGCCGATACGGGACAGGGGGAAACACCATATATTTT.

This chain connects TRBV5-5 to TRBJ1-2, with TRBD1 matching 9 bases. CDR1 and CDR2 from the germline V gene are SGHKS and YYEKEE (reference sequence). CDR3 length: 13 residues. The J segment lost 4 bases and the V segment lost 4 bases, leaving 2 bases of the junction unmatched. The CDR3 is CASSGQGRYGYTF. The CDR3 region has the DNA TGTGCCAGCAGCGGACAGGGGCGCTATGGCTACACCTTC.

As DNA, the CDR3 is TGTGCCATCAGTGAGTCTGGCGGGGGCCCTCATGGGAATGAGCAGTTCTTC. Protein sequence: CAISESGGGPHGNEQFF. The V and J genes are TRBV10-3 and TRBJ2-1; a possible D gene is TRBD2 (7 bases). This CDR3 has 17 residues. V was trimmed by 0 bases and J by 7 bases, leaving 19 bases between them. In germline, CDR1 is ENHRY, CDR2 SYGVKD.

This clone was recorded a few times. The chain has TRBV11-1 and TRBJ1-4; D is unresolved. CDR1 and CDR2 from the germline V gene are SGHAT and FQDESV (reference sequence). This CDR3 is 15 amino acids long. V lost 5 bases and J 6 bases, leaving 16 bases between the germline ends. CDR3 region: CASSRDTSPYEKLFF. Here the CDR3 DNA reads TGTGCCAGCAGCCGAGACACCAGCCCATATGAAAAACTGTTTTTT.

This chain uses TRBV12-3 or TRBV12-4 with TRBJ2-2, with D possibly matching TRBD1 (6 bases). V lost 1 base to trimming and J lost 7 bases, with 7 bases between them. CDR3 length: 13 residues. CDR3 loop: CASSLGGHGELFF. CDR3 DNA sequence: TGTGCCAGCAGTTTAGGGGGGCACGGGGAGCTGTTTTTT.

This chain links TRBV28 with TRBJ2-7; tentatively, D is TRBD2 (5 bases). V lost 6 bases and J lost 0, with 15 bases in between. Germline values: CDR1 MDHEN, CDR2 SYDVKM. The CDR3 covers 15 residues. The CDR3 DNA is TGTGCCAGCAGAAGACTCGGGGAGAGCTCCTACGAGCAGTACTTC. This gives the protein CASRRLGESSYEQYF.

The genes are TRBV10-3 and TRBJ1-2, with unresolved D. V lost 2 bases and J 6 bases, leaving 7 bases between the germline ends. This CDR3 has 12 residues. The germline V gene has CDR1 ENHRY and CDR2 SYGVKD. CDR3 nucleotides: TGTGCCATCAGTGAGACAGCCCATGGCTACACCTTC. Its translation: CAISETAHGYTF.